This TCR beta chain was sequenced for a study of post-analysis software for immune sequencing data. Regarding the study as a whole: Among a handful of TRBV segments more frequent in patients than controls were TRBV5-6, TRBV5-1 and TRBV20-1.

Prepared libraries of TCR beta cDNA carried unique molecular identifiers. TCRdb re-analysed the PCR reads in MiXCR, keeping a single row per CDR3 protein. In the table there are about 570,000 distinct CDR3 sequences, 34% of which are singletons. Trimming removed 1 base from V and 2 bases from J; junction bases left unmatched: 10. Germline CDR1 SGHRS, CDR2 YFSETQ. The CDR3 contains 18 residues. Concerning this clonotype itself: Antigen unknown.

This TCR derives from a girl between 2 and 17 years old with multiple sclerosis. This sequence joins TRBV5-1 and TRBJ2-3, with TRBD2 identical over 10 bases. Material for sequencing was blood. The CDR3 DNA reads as TGCGCCAGCAGCTTGTTTTCTAGCGGGGGAGACACCACAGATACGCAGTATTTT. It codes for CASSLFSSGGDTTDTQYF.